The 22 T cell receptor beta chains presented below share a single source sample, sequenced in a study of T-cell memory formation after mild COVID-19. TCRdb re-derived calls from the 5' RACE reads in MiXCR, one entry per CDR3 protein. In the table there are approximately 490,000 distinct CDR3 sequences, over 20% of which are singletons. Sequencing was carried out using PBMCs or a T cell subset sorted from them (not recorded which). The receptors stem from an adult woman who had mild COVID-19 (a few samples of this study predate the infection). Cell type and time point are not known.

This clonotype has only a few counts. The chain recombines TRBV29-1 with TRBJ2-3, with a tentative D call TRBD2 (5 bases). CDR3 length: 12 residues. V lost 7 bases to trimming and J lost 3 bases, with 11 bases between them. Per the germline V gene, CDR1 is SQVTM and CDR2 is ANQGSEA. CDR3 in DNA: TGCAGCGGGGCAGGAGGAACAGATACGCAGTATTTT. Amino acids: CSGAGGTDTQYF.

The rearrangement joins TRBV4-3 to TRBJ1-5; D is uncertain. The CDR3 extends over 15 amino acids. The V gene lost 0 bases and the J gene lost 6 bases, with 12 bases spanning the gap. CDR1 and CDR2 from the germline V gene are LGHNA and YSLEER. The CDR3 DNA is TGCGCCAGCAGCCAAGATCGGGCGGGTCTTCAGCCCCAGCATTTT. This codes for CASSQDRAGLQPQHF.

The chain couples TRBV7-6 to TRBJ2-1, with 11 nucleotides matching TRBD2. V shed 4 bases, J shed 2 bases, and the junction held 4 bases outside the gene matches. The CDR3 contains 16 residues. CDR1 SGHVS and CDR2 FNYEAQ come from the germline V gene. The CDR3 sequence is CASSWDSGGAYNEQFF. DNA for the CDR3: TGTGCCAGCAGCTGGGATAGCGGGGGGGCCTACAATGAGCAGTTCTTC.

This clonotype was seen more than once but under ten times. V usage is TRBV6-1 and J usage is TRBJ1-5; D is unclear. CDR3 length equals 15 residues. The V gene's germline CDR1 is MNHNS and CDR2 SASEGT. Trimming cost V 2 bases and J 4 bases, with 12 bases left between them. In nucleotides, the CDR3 is TGTGCCAGCAGTGAAAGGTCAGCGCAAAATCAGCCCCAGCATTTT. Its protein is CASSERSAQNQPQHF.

The rearrangement uses TRBV7-9 and TRBJ2-7; D is ambiguous. The CDR3 length is 12 residues. CDR1 is SEHNR, CDR2 FQNEAQ, per germline (reference sequence). V was clipped by 5 bases and J by 4 bases, with 9 bases between them. CDR3 amino acids: CASSEQPYEQYF. In DNA, the CDR3 is TGTGCCAGCAGCGAGCAACCGTACGAGCAGTACTTC.

This clonotype was seen many times. This chain uses TRBV7-9 with TRBJ2-1; 7 positions match TRBD1. Germline V gene sequence: CDR1 SEHNR, CDR2 FQNEAQ (reference sequence). The junction had 9 bases not matched to a gene; V was cut back by 1 base and J by 3 bases. The length of the CDR3 is 17 residues. Here the CDR3 DNA reads TGTGCCAGCAGCTTAGTGCCCGCAGGGGGTAACTACAATGAGCAGTTCTTC. Protein: CASSLVPAGGNYNEQFF. Drawing the rest from reference TRBV7-9 and TRBJ2-1, the complete variable domain is DTGVSQNPRHKITKRGQNVTFRCDPISEHNRLYWYRQTLGQGPEFLTYFQNEAQLEKSRLLSDRFSAERPKGSFSTLEIQRTEQGDSAMYLCASSLVPAGGNYNEQFFGPGTRLTVL.

The chain combines TRBV7-9 with TRBJ1-2; no definite D call. Germline V gene lookup returns CDR1 SEHNR and CDR2 FQNEAQ (reference sequence). The CDR3 consists of 13 residues. The V gene lost 1 base and the J gene lost 4 bases, with 7 bases spanning the gap. The chain's CDR3 is CASSLVRSYGYTF. The CDR3 DNA follows: TGTGCCAGCAGCTTAGTACGGAGCTATGGCTACACCTTC.

The chain is built from TRBV5-1 and TRBJ2-7; a weak D match, TRBD1 (5 bases). The V end lost 7 bases, the J end lost 0 bases, and 11 bases lay between the germline ends. This CDR3 region has 13 residues. Looked up from germline, CDR1 is SGHRS and CDR2 is YFSETQ. The CDR3 here is CASSDTSSYEQYF. The CDR3 bases are TGCGCCAGCTCGGACACAAGCTCCTACGAGCAGTACTTC.

The rearrangement uses TRBV19 and TRBJ1-1, with 9 nucleotides matching TRBD1. The CDR3 has 14 residues. V gave up 7 bases and J gave up 5 bases; unmatched junction bases: 8. Germline CDR1 and CDR2: LNHDA and SQIVND (reference sequence). The CDR3: CASKRDRVATEAFF. The CDR3 DNA reads TGTGCCAGTAAGAGGGACAGGGTCGCGACTGAAGCTTTCTTT.

The CDR3 nucleotides are TGTGCCAGCCTAGGGACAGGGGGTGATTACGAGCAGTACTTC. Encoded protein: CASLGTGGDYEQYF. The rearrangement uses TRBV2 and TRBJ2-7; TRBD1 matches 11 bases. The germline V gene encodes CDR1 SNHLY and CDR2 FYNNEI. The CDR3 is 14 residues long. V was clipped by 8 bases and J by 4 bases; unmatched bases: 7. The full variable domain, its missing parts supplied by reference TRBV2 and TRBJ2-7, is EPEVTQTPSHQVTQMGQEVILRCVPISNHLYFYWYRQILGQKVEFLVSFYNNEISEKSEIFDDQFSVERPDGSNFTLKIRSTKLEDSAMYFCASLGTGGDYEQYFGPGTRLTVT.

V gene TRBV20-1 combines with J gene TRBJ2-7; weak D call: TRBD2 (5 bases). V lost 0 bases and J 2 bases, leaving 11 bases between the germline ends. This CDR3 comprises 14 residues. Per germline, CDR1 DFQATT and CDR2 SNEGSKA (reference sequence). CDR3 nucleotides: TGCAGTGCTAGAGATTTCGGGGAAGCCTACGAGCAGTACTTC. This encodes CSARDFGEAYEQYF.

CDR3 bases: TGCAGTGCTAGCCATCGAAACACCATATATTTT. Its translation is CSASHRNTIYF. This sequence joins TRBV20-1 and TRBJ1-3; D unresolved. Trimming pared 3 bases from V and 5 bases from J, leaving 5 bases between. Germline CDR1 and CDR2: DFQATT and SNEGSKA (reference sequence). There are 11 residues in the CDR3.

This clonotype has more than one count but fewer than ten. This chain joins TRBV18 and TRBJ2-2, with 9 bases aligning to TRBD1. The CDR3 spans 15 residues. Looked up from germline, CDR1 is KGHSH and CDR2 is LQKENI. Trimming at V came to 0 bases and at J to 6 bases, leaving 2 bases not matched to a gene. CDR3 sequence: CASSPPGQGAGELFF. The CDR3 bases are TGTGCCAGCTCACCACCGGGACAGGGAGCCGGGGAGCTGTTTTTT.

This clonotype has a handful of counts. The genes are TRBV5-1 and TRBJ2-3; D gene uncertain. There are 16 residues in the CDR3. V was trimmed by 0 bases and J by 9 bases, leaving 20 bases between them. CDR1 and CDR2 (germline): SGHRS, YFSETQ. The CDR3 bases are TGCGCCAGCAGCTTGGAAAGTCCCCTCTCCTTAGAGACGCAGTATTTT. This codes for CASSLESPLSLETQYF.

This clonotype turned up a few times. V gene TRBV5-5 combines with J gene TRBJ2-7, with D perhaps TRBD1 (6 bases). Per germline, CDR1 SGHKS and CDR2 YYEKEE (reference sequence). The CDR3 contains 15 residues. V lost 4 bases and J lost 2, with 16 bases in between. The CDR3 protein is CASSTVTGFTYEQYF. The CDR3 DNA follows: TGTGCCAGCAGCACGGTTACAGGGTTCACCTACGAGCAGTACTTC.

Only a few counts were recorded for this clonotype. The chain employs TRBV5-1 and TRBJ2-4; either TRBD1 or TRBD2 may fit D (5 bases each). The CDR3 has 13 residues. The ends were cut back, 4 bases at V and 8 bases at J, with 13 bases in the middle. Germline V gene sequence: CDR1 SGHRS, CDR2 YFSETQ. The CDR3 sequence: CASSPGTWDIQYF. For the CDR3, the DNA is TGCGCCAGCAGCCCCGGGACCTGGGACATTCAGTACTTC.

Ten or more counts support this clonotype. This chain joins TRBV7-6 and TRBJ2-6; 7 bases align to TRBD1. Trimming removed 4 bases from V and 4 bases from J; junction bases left unmatched: 7. Germline CDR1 SGHVS, CDR2 FNYEAQ. The CDR3 contains 16 residues. The chain's CDR3 is CASSSSRGPGANVLTF. The CDR3 coding sequence is TGTGCCAGCAGCTCCTCGAGGGGGCCAGGGGCCAACGTCCTGACTTTC.

The rearrangement uses TRBV2 and TRBJ2-5, with 7 bases identical to TRBD1. V shed 6 bases and J 4 bases; nucleotides not matched to a gene: 11. CDR1 is SNHLY, CDR2 FYNNEI, per germline. The CDR3 extends over 15 amino acids. The CDR3 reads CASSSSGGWSETQYF. The CDR3 bases are TGTGCCAGCAGCAGTTCAGGGGGTTGGTCAGAGACCCAGTACTTC.

This chain connects TRBV4-3 to TRBJ1-1; D possibly corresponds to TRBD1 (6 bases). The V end was cut by 0 bases, the J end by 7 bases, with 21 bases between. The CDR3 contains 17 residues. Germline lookup yields CDR1 LGHNA and CDR2 YSLEER. CDR3 nucleotide sequence: TGCGCCAGCAGCCAAGAGTTTGTGGCGAGGGGGAAGGGTGAAGCTTTCTTT. Translated: CASSQEFVARGKGEAFF.

This clonotype was counted many times. The rearrangement uses TRBV2 and TRBJ1-4; D is perhaps TRBD1 (6 bases). The germline CDR1 and CDR2 sequences are SNHLY and FYNNEI. CDR3 length: 12 residues. Trimming shortened V by 6 bases and J by 8 bases, and 10 bases separated the two germline ends. CDR3 loop: CASRQGGEKLFF. In DNA, the CDR3 is TGTGCCAGCAGACAGGGTGGGGAAAAACTGTTTTTT. The full variable domain, its missing parts supplied by reference TRBV2 and TRBJ1-4, is EPEVTQTPSHQVTQMGQEVILRCVPISNHLYFYWYRQILGQKVEFLVSFYNNEISEKSEIFDDQFSVERPDGSNFTLKIRSTKLEDSAMYFCASRQGGEKLFFGSGTQLSVL.

This chain connects TRBV9 to TRBJ2-2; TRBD2 agrees at 8 bases. V shed 6 bases, J shed 6 bases, and the junction held 7 bases outside the gene matches. In germline, CDR1 is SGDLS, CDR2 YYNGEE. The CDR3 covers 14 residues. This CDR3 is CASTPGLEAGELFF. The CDR3 nucleotides read TGTGCCAGCACCCCGGGACTAGAGGCCGGGGAGCTGTTTTTT.

A few counts support this clonotype. This rearrangement joins TRBV20-1 to TRBJ2-7; 11 bases are shared with TRBD1. V trimming: 4 bases; J trimming: 4 bases; junction bases outside the gene matches: 9. Germline values: CDR1 DFQATT, CDR2 SNEGSKA (reference sequence). This CDR3 region has 15 residues. CDR3 protein: CSAMYSGTGGYEQYF. The CDR3 bases are TGCAGTGCTATGTACTCCGGGACAGGGGGGTACGAGCAGTACTTC.